This entry lists 28 T cell receptor beta chains sequenced from one sample in a study of blood T cell repertoires in COVID-19. The method was immunoSEQ multiplex PCR; TCRdb's version includes in-frame clones alone and lacks a portion of them. The sample comprises 150,000 or so clones, around 84% of which are singletons, and about 8% rests with the top ten. Sequencing used PBMCs or T cells enriched from blood (not recorded which). The receptor set was obtained from a woman between 45 and 65 years old who had recovered from COVID-19.

V is TRBV29-1 and J is TRBJ2-1, with a weak D call TRBD2 (7 bases). Between the trimmed V and J ends, which lost 6 bases and 5 bases, there was a span of 17 bases. Germline V lookup: CDR1 SQVTM, CDR2 ANQGSEA. CDR3 size: 14 residues. As DNA, the CDR3 is TGCAGCGTCCGAGGGGGGGCGGCCCACAATGAGCAGTTCTTC. Its protein is CSVRGGAAHNEQFF.

This clone came up once. The chain employs TRBV7-2 and TRBJ2-7; a possible D gene is TRBD1 (5 bases). V lost 0 bases to trimming and J lost 2 bases, with 11 bases between them. CDR1 and CDR2 from the germline V gene are SGHTA and FQGNSA. The CDR3 is 15 amino acids. The CDR3: CASSLARGHPYEQYF. For the CDR3, the DNA is TGTGCCAGCAGCTTAGCGAGAGGACACCCCTACGAGCAGTACTTC.

V gene TRBV7-9 combines with J gene TRBJ2-1; 9 bases align to TRBD1. The CDR3 is made up of 17 amino acids. Germline CDR1 reads SEHNR; CDR2 reads FQNEAQ (reference sequence). Unmatched junction bases numbered 10, after V lost 5 bases and J lost 2 bases. CDR3 in amino acids: CASSPKGTGGPYNEQFF. In nucleotides, the CDR3 is TGTGCCAGCAGCCCAAAAGGAACAGGGGGCCCCTACAATGAGCAGTTCTTC.

In this sample, this clone turned up a few times. The gene calls are TRBV7-3 and TRBJ2-5; TRBD2 aligns across 10 bases. CDR1 and CDR2 (germline): SGHTA, FQGTGA. Germline trimming cut 5 bases from V and 4 bases from J; bases unmatched to any gene: 7. This CDR3 is 15 amino acids long. The CDR3 here is CASSLALAGVETQYF. The CDR3 coding sequence is TGTGCCAGCAGCCTTGCCCTAGCGGGGGTAGAGACCCAGTACTTC.

V usage is TRBV2 and J usage is TRBJ2-2, with 11 bases matching TRBD2. V was clipped by 8 bases and J by 4 bases; unmatched bases: 6. The germline CDR1 and CDR2 sequences are SNHLY and FYNNEI. The length of the CDR3 is 15 residues. The CDR3 bases are TGTGCCAGCTCATATCTAGCGGGAGGCACCGGGGAGCTGTTTTTT. Translation gives CASSYLAGGTGELFF.

V is TRBV4-2 and J is TRBJ1-1, with D perhaps matching TRBD1 (5 bases). Germline V gene sequence: CDR1 LGHNA, CDR2 YNFKEQ. This CDR3 has 15 residues. Between the trimmed V and J ends, which lost 0 bases and 4 bases, there was a span of 12 bases. The CDR3 region is CASSQEGEGSTEAFF. DNA of the CDR3: TGTGCCAGCAGCCAAGAAGGGGAGGGGAGCACTGAAGCTTTCTTT.

The CDR3 nucleotides read TGTGCCAGCAGTTTAGGGGGGGGCAGCAATCAGCCCCAGCATTTT. Translated, it gives CASSLGGGSNQPQHF. The chain uses TRBV28 and TRBJ1-5; tentatively, D is TRBD1 (6 bases). Per germline, CDR1 MDHEN and CDR2 SYDVKM. The CDR3 loop spans 15 amino acids. Trimming took 2 bases from V and 1 from J, leaving 9 bases between them.

For the CDR3, the DNA is TGTGCCACCAGTGATTTGACTAGGCCAAAGGGTGAGCAGTTCTTC. Translation: CATSDLTRPKGEQFF. The chain recombines TRBV24-1 with TRBJ2-1; tentative D call: TRBD2 (5 bases). The CDR3 covers 15 residues. Germline CDR1 KGHDR, CDR2 SFDVKD. The V gene lost 0 bases and the J gene lost 9 bases, with 14 bases spanning the gap.

The chain recombines TRBV9 with TRBJ1-1; TRBD1 is a possible D gene (6 bases). Germline values: CDR1 SGDLS, CDR2 YYNGEE. V was cut by 2 bases and J by 0 bases, with 11 bases left in between. This CDR3 contains 15 residues. CDR3 in amino acids: CASSVTGSMNTEAFF. The CDR3 region has the DNA TGTGCCAGCAGCGTTACAGGGTCCATGAACACTGAAGCTTTCTTT.

The chain joins TRBV5-6 to TRBJ1-2; no definite D call. The CDR3 runs 14 residues. Looked up from germline, CDR1 is SGHDT and CDR2 is YYEEEE. V gave up 3 bases and J gave up 0 bases, with 9 bases separating them. The CDR3 is CASSSLSANYGYTF. In nucleotides, the CDR3 is TGTGCCAGCAGCTCCCTTAGTGCTAACTATGGCTACACCTTC.

This chain uses TRBV25-1 with TRBJ1-1; D is unclear. Trimming left V 6 bases short and J 1 base short, with 9 bases between. Germline V gene data show CDR1 as MGHDK and CDR2 as SYGVNS. The CDR3 sequence is 13 residues long. CDR3: CASRFRQNTEAFF. The CDR3 region has the DNA TGTGCCAGCAGATTTAGACAGAACACTGAAGCTTTCTTT.

Notes on this clone: This CDR3 is also generated by other DNA sequences in the sample. The chain employs TRBV10-3 and TRBJ1-4, with a tentative D call TRBD1 (5 bases). CDR3 length equals 13 residues. V lost 3 bases and J 3 bases, leaving 5 bases between the germline ends. Looked up from germline, CDR1 is ENHRY and CDR2 is SYGVKD. In DNA, the CDR3 is TGTGCCATCAGTGACAGGGCTAATGAAAAACTGTTTTTT. Its protein is CAISDRANEKLFF.

The chain couples TRBV29-1 to TRBJ1-1; D perhaps matches TRBD1 (6 bases). In germline, CDR1 is SQVTM, CDR2 ANQGSEA. The V gene lost 7 bases and the J gene lost 4 bases, with 22 bases spanning the gap. This CDR3 has 15 amino acids. The CDR3 region has the DNA TGCAGCGGTCGCCCGGGGGGCGTAGGAAGCACTGAAGCTTTCTTT. Its protein product is CSGRPGGVGSTEAFF.

V is TRBV28 and J is TRBJ2-3, with 11 bases that match TRBD2. This CDR3 is built from 17 residues. Per the germline V gene, CDR1 is MDHEN and CDR2 is SYDVKM. The CDR3 DNA is TGTGACCCTAGCGGGAGGCCTTTCTCCCACCTCACAGATACGCAGTATTTT. Translated: CDPSGRPFSHLTDTQYF.

The chain recombines TRBV14 with TRBJ2-5; 7 nucleotides line up with TRBD1. The CDR3 covers 15 residues. V lost 5 bases, J lost 2 bases, and 8 bases stayed unmatched. In germline, CDR1 is SGHDN, CDR2 FVKESK. This CDR3 is CASSFQLTGQETQYF. The DNA of the CDR3 is TGTGCCAGCAGCTTCCAACTGACAGGGCAAGAGACCCAGTACTTC.

The chain employs TRBV10-1 and TRBJ1-5; perhaps TRBD1 as D (6 bases). There are 11 residues in the CDR3. Trimming removed 5 bases from V and 7 bases from J, with 6 bases in between. The germline CDR1 and CDR2 sequences are WNHNN and SYGVQD (reference sequence). The CDR3 loop reads CASSQGQPQHF. Here the CDR3 DNA reads TGCGCCAGCAGTCAGGGGCAGCCCCAGCATTTT.

This clone occurred once. The chain links TRBV7-3 to TRBJ1-1; the D gene is possibly TRBD1 (5 bases). There are 15 residues in the CDR3. The ends were cut back, 6 bases at V and 0 bases at J, with 14 bases in the middle. Germline lookup yields CDR1 SGHTA and CDR2 FQGTGA. This CDR3 is CASSPGGILNTEAFF. The CDR3 nucleotides are TGTGCCAGCAGTCCGGGGGGAATCTTGAACACTGAAGCTTTCTTT.

The chain joins TRBV5-4 to TRBJ2-2; D possibly corresponds to TRBD2 (6 bases). The CDR3 is made up of 15 amino acids. Trimming removed 2 bases at V and 5 bases at J, with 13 bases between. The germline CDR1 and CDR2 sequences are SGHNT and YYREEE (reference sequence). CDR3 DNA sequence: TGTGCCAGCAGCTTAGTAGGCGCGGGGACCGGGGAGCTGTTTTTT. Translating it yields CASSLVGAGTGELFF.

J is TRBJ2-7 and V is TRBV4-2; D might be TRBD2 (5 bases). CDR1 LGHNA and CDR2 YNFKEQ come from the germline V gene. The germline V and J ends were trimmed by 0 bases and 5 bases, with 11 bases remaining between them. The CDR3 sequence is 14 residues long. The CDR3 here is CASSQEAGSDEQYF. CDR3 coding DNA: TGTGCCAGCAGCCAAGAGGCAGGTAGCGACGAGCAGTACTTC.

CDR3 amino acids: CATSDGITGGLDNEQFF. For the CDR3, the DNA is TGTGCCACCAGTGATGGGATAACAGGGGGGCTCGACAATGAGCAGTTCTTC. The genes are TRBV24-1 and TRBJ2-1; 8 nucleotides match TRBD1. Germline lookup yields CDR1 KGHDR and CDR2 SFDVKD. CDR3 size: 17 residues. V shed 3 bases and J 5 bases; nucleotides not matched to a gene: 11.

This clone was observed a few times. The gene calls are TRBV10-3 and TRBJ2-7; no definite D call. The CDR3 has 11 residues. Trimming left V 10 bases short and J 5 bases short, with 12 bases between. The germline V gene encodes CDR1 ENHRY and CDR2 SYGVKD. DNA for the CDR3: TGTGCCAGCGGCCGGCAGAACGAGCAGTACTTC. It yields the protein CASGRQNEQYF.

The V call is TRBV9, the J call TRBJ2-1; D uncertain. This CDR3 region has 11 residues. Between the trimmed V and J ends, which lost 7 bases and 9 bases, there was a span of 11 bases. Germline CDR1 reads SGDLS; CDR2 reads YYNGEE. CDR3 loop: CASPLAVEQFF. The CDR3 DNA sequence: TGTGCCAGCCCCCTGGCAGTTGAGCAGTTCTTC.

This clone was observed a handful of times. The CDR3 protein is CASSWGHKADNEQFF. The CDR3 DNA follows: TGTGCCAGCAGTTGGGGACACAAGGCCGACAATGAGCAGTTCTTC. The V gene is TRBV6-2 or TRBV6-3, the J gene TRBJ2-1, with TRBD1 as a possible D gene (6 bases). Trimming removed 4 bases from V and 5 bases from J, with 15 bases in between. This CDR3 is built from 15 residues. Germline-derived CDR1 and CDR2 are MNHEY and SVGEGT.

This chain uses TRBV4-2 with TRBJ2-3, with unresolved D. CDR1 is LGHNA and CDR2 is YNFKEQ in the germline V gene. With 0 bases removed from V and 2 bases from J, the gap between germline ends came to 12 bases. The CDR3 extends over 16 amino acids. CDR3 residues: CASSQEQTQLTDTQYF. DNA for the CDR3: TGTGCCAGCAGCCAAGAGCAGACTCAACTCACAGATACGCAGTATTTT.

CDR3 sequence reads: CASSLMGLAGGPPNEQFF. As DNA, the CDR3 is TGTGCCAGCAGTTTAATGGGACTAGCGGGAGGGCCGCCAAATGAGCAGTTCTTC. V and J are TRBV27 and TRBJ2-1, with 16 bases lining up with TRBD2. This CDR3 comprises 18 residues. The J segment lost 7 bases and the V segment lost 2 bases, leaving 8 bases of the junction unmatched. Germline-derived CDR1 and CDR2 are MNHEY and SMNVEV (reference sequence).

The rearrangement uses TRBV25-1 and TRBJ1-1; possible D gene TRBD1, 5 bases. The V and J ends lost 1 base and 5 bases respectively, with 11 bases between them. The CDR3 runs 14 residues. Germline V gene data show CDR1 as MGHDK and CDR2 as SYGVNS. CDR3 bases: TGTGCCAGCAGTGAATCGAGACAGTTGACTGAAGCTTTCTTT. This gives the protein CASSESRQLTEAFF.

This chain connects TRBV5-6 to TRBJ2-5; 7 bases align to TRBD1. Germline CDR1 reads SGHDT; CDR2 reads YYEEEE. The CDR3 length is 15 residues. Unmatched junction bases numbered 7, after V lost 1 base and J lost 4 bases. CDR3 sequence: CASSLWLGGGETQYF. CDR3 bases: TGTGCCAGCAGCTTGTGGCTAGGGGGCGGAGAGACCCAGTACTTC.

This clone turned up a few times. The rearrangement uses TRBV7-2 and TRBJ2-7; TRBD2 aligns across 7 bases. CDR3 length: 12 amino acids. Per the germline V gene, CDR1 is SGHTA and CDR2 is FQGNSA. Trimming took 0 bases from V and 12 from J; bases not matched to a gene: 5. This CDR3 reads CASSLAAGARYF. In nucleotides, the CDR3 is TGTGCCAGCAGCTTAGCGGCGGGAGCTCGGTACTTC.